The next 4 T cell receptor beta chains were all read from a single sample in a study of neoadjuvant anti-PD-1 for oral cavity cancer. Some clones are missing from TCRdb's copy, which holds only in-frame ones; the method was immunoSEQ multiplex PCR. The top ten hold about 3.4% of the sample, which has about 72,000 clones, about four fifths seen once. This specimen was PBMCs, taken before nivolumab (anti-PD-1) treatment. The receptors stem from a person aged 40 to 85 with oral cavity squamous cell carcinoma.

The V call is TRBV10-3, the J call TRBJ1-2; D remains unclear. CDR3 size: 12 residues. Germline lookup yields CDR1 ENHRY and CDR2 SYGVKD. V lost 4 bases and J lost 5, with 8 bases in between. The CDR3 bases are TGTGCCATCAGTGCCTCAGAGTATGGCTACACCTTC. This codes for CAISASEYGYTF.

This rearrangement joins TRBV19 to TRBJ1-5; possibly TRBD1 for D (5 bases). The CDR3 sequence is 22 residues long. CDR1 LNHDA and CDR2 SQIVND come from the germline V gene (reference sequence). Trimming removed 6 bases at V and 1 base at J, with 34 bases between. DNA of the CDR3: TGTGCCAGTAGGAATATTCTTACCAGGGCGCGGGGCGGTGGATCGAGCAATCAGCCCCAGCATTTT. Protein sequence: CASRNILTRARGGGSSNQPQHF.

The chain couples TRBV7-3 to TRBJ2-1; 8 bases fit TRBD2. Per germline, CDR1 SGHTA and CDR2 FQGTGA. The length of the CDR3 is 16 residues. V shed 0 bases, J shed 2 bases, and the junction held 3 bases outside the gene matches. CDR3 in amino acids: CASSLTGGGPYNEQFF. In DNA, the CDR3 is TGTGCCAGCAGCTTAACGGGCGGGGGGCCCTACAATGAGCAGTTCTTC.

This chain uses TRBV29-1 with TRBJ2-3; D gene unclear. CDR1 and CDR2 (germline): SQVTM, ANQGSEA. V was cut by 7 bases and J by 3 bases, with 14 bases left in between. The CDR3 covers 13 residues. The CDR3 DNA reads TGCAGCGCGGCGAGACGACTTACAGATACGCAGTATTTT. Translating it yields CSAARRLTDTQYF.